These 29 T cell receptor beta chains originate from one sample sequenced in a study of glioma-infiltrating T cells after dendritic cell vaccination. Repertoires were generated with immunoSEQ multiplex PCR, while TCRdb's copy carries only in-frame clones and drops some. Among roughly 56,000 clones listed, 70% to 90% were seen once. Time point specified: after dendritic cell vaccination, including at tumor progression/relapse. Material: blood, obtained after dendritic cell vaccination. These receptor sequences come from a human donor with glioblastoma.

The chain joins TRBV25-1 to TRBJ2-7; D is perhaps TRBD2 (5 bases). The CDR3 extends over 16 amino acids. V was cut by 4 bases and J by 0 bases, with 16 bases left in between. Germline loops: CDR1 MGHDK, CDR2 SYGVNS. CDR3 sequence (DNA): TGTGCCAGCAGTGGGGAGATCACAAGGACCTCCTACGAGCAGTACTTC. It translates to CASSGEITRTSYEQYF.

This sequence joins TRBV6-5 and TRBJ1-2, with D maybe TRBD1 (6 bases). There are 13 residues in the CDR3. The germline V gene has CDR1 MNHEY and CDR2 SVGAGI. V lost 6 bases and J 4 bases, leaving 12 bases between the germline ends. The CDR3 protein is CASSSGQFYGYTF. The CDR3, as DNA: TGTGCCAGCAGCTCCGGACAGTTCTATGGCTACACCTTC.

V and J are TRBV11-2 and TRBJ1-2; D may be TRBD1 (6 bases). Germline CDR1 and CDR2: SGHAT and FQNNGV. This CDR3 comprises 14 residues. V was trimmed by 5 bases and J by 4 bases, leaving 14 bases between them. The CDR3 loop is CASSLNRVGYGYTF. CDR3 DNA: TGTGCCAGCAGCCTAAACAGGGTCGGCTATGGCTACACCTTC.

DNA for the CDR3: TGTGCCAGCAGCGTGTGGTTGGACGCGGGCTCTGGGGCCAACGTCCTGACTTTC. Translating it yields CASSVWLDAGSGANVLTF. The genes are TRBV9 and TRBJ2-6, with a weak D call TRBD2 (5 bases). Looked up from germline, CDR1 is SGDLS and CDR2 is YYNGEE. Deletions cut 2 bases from V and 0 bases from J, with 15 bases between. The CDR3 totals 18 residues.

This CDR3 reads CASSPVGPLDEQFF. The CDR3 DNA reads TGTGCCAGCTCACCAGTGGGGCCCTTAGATGAGCAGTTCTTC. This sequence joins TRBV18 and TRBJ2-1, with TRBD1 as a possible D gene (5 bases). V was trimmed by 2 bases and J by 8 bases, leaving 13 bases between them. This CDR3 has 14 amino acids. CDR1 is KGHSH, CDR2 LQKENI, per germline.

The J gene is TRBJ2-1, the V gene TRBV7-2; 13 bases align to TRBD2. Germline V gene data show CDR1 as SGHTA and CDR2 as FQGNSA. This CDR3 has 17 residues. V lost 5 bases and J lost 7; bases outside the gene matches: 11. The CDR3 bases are TGTGCCAGCAGCCTCGTGGGGGGGACTAGCGGGGAGAATGAGCAGTTCTTC. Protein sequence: CASSLVGGTSGENEQFF.

The CDR3 DNA follows: TGTGCCAGCAGCGGCGGGGGGGGAGCGCTCACCTTC. This encodes CASSGGGGALTF. The chain employs TRBV9 and TRBJ1-2; D is possibly TRBD1 (5 bases). Trimming shortened V by 3 bases and J by 13 bases, and 16 bases separated the two germline ends. Germline assignment: CDR1 SGDLS and CDR2 YYNGEE. This CDR3 has 12 residues.

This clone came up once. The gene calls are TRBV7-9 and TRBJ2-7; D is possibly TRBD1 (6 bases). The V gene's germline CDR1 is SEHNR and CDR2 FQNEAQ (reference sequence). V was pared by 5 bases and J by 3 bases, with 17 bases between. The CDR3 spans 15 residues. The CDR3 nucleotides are TGTGCCAGCAGCACCCCGGACAGACTCTACTACGAGCAGTACTTC. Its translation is CASSTPDRLYYEQYF.

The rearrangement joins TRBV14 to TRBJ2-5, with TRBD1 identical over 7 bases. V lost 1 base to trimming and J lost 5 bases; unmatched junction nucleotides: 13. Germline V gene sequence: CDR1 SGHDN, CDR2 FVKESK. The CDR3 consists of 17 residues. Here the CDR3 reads CASSQGYSGGVWETQYF. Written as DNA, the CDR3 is TGTGCCAGCAGCCAAGGGTACTCAGGGGGTGTTTGGGAGACCCAGTACTTC.

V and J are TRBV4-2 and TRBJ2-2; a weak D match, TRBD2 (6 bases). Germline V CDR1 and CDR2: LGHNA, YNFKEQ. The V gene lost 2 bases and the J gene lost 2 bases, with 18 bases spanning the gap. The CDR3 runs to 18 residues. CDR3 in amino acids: CASSQYWAGRPNTGELFF. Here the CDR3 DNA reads TGTGCCAGCAGCCAATATTGGGCGGGGCGTCCCAACACCGGGGAGCTGTTTTTT.

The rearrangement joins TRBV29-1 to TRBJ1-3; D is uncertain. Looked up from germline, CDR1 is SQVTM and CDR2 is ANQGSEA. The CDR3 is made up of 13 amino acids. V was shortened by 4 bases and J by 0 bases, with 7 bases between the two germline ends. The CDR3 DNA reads TGCAGCGTTGTATTCCTCTCTGGAAACACCATATATTTT. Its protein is CSVVFLSGNTIYF. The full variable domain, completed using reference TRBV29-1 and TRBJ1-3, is SAVISQKPSRDICQRGTSLTIQCQVDSQVTMMFWYRQQPGQSLTLIATANQGSEATYESGFVIDKFPISRPNLTFSTLTVSNMSPEDSSIYLCSVVFLSGNTIYFGEGSWLTVV.

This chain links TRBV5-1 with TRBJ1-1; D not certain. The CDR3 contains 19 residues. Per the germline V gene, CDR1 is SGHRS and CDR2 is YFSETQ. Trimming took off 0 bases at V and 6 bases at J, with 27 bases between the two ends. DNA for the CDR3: TGCGCCAGCAGCTTGGTTGGTACTGGTGGGTCCGTTAGCGAGTCTGAAGCTTTCTTT. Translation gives CASSLVGTGGSVSESEAFF.

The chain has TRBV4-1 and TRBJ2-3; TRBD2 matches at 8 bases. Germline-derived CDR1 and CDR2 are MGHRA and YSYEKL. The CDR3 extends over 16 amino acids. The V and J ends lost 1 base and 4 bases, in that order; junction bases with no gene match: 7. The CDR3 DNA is TGCGCCAGCAGCCAAGGGCCCCGGGGGGGGGCAGATACGCAGTATTTT. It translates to CASSQGPRGGADTQYF.

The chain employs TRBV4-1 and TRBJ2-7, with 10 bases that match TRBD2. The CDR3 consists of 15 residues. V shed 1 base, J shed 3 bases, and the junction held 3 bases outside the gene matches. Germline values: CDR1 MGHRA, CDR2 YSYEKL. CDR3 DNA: TGCGCCAGCAGCCAAGGCCCTAGCGGGGGCTACGAGCAGTACTTC. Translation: CASSQGPSGGYEQYF.

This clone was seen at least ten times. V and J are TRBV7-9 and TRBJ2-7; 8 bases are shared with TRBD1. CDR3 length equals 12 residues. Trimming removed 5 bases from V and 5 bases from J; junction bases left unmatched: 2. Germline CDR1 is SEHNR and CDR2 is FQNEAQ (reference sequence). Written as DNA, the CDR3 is TGTGCCAGCAGCAAGGACAGGGACGAGCAGTACTTC. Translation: CASSKDRDEQYF.

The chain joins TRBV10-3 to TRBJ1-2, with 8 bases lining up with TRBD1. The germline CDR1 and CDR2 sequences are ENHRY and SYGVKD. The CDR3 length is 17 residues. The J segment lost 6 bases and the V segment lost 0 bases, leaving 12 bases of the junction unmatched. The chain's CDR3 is CAISESTQGADQNGYTF. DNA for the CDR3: TGTGCCATCAGTGAGTCGACCCAGGGGGCGGATCAAAATGGCTACACCTTC.

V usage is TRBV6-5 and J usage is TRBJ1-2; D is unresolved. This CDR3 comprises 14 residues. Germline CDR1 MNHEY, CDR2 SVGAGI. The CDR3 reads CATAANNPNYGYTF. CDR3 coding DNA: TGTGCTACGGCAGCGAATAACCCGAACTATGGCTACACCTTC.

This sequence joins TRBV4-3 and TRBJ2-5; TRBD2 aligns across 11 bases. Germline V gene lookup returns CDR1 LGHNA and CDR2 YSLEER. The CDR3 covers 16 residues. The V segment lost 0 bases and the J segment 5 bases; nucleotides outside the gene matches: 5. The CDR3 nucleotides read TGCGCCAGCAGCCAAGACGAGCTAGCGGGGGGTGAGACCCAGTACTTC. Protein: CASSQDELAGGETQYF.

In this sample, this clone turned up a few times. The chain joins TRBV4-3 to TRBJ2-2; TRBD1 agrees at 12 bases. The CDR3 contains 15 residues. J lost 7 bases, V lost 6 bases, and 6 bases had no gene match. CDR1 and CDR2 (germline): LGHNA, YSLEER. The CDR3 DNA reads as TGCGCCAGCAGGTCAGGGACAGGGGGCATCGGGGAGCTGTTTTTT. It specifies CASRSGTGGIGELFF.

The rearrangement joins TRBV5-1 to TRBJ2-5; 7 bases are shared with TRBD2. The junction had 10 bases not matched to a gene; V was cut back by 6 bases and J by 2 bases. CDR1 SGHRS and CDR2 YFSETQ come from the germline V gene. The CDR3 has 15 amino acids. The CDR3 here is CASNTRAGVQETQYF. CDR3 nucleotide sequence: TGCGCCAGCAACACGCGGGCGGGGGTTCAAGAGACCCAGTACTTC.

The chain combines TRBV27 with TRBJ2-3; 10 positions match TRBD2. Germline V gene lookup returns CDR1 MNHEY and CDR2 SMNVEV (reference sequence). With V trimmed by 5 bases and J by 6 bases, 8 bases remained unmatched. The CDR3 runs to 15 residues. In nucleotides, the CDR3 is TGTGCCAGCAGTCCTCCTGCAGCGGGGGGGGATACGCAGTATTTT. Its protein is CASSPPAAGGDTQYF.

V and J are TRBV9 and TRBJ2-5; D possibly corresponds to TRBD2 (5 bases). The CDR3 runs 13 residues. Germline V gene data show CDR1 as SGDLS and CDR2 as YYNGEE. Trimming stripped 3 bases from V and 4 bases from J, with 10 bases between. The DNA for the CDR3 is TGTGCCAGCAGCGGGAAAGAGGGAGAGACCCAGTACTTC. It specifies CASSGKEGETQYF.

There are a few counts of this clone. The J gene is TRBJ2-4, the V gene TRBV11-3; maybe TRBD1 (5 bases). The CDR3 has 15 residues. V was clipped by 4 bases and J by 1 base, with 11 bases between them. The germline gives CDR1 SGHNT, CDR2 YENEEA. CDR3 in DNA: TGTGCCAGCAGCTCCTCCCAGGGCGCCAAAAACATTCAGTACTTC. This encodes CASSSSQGAKNIQYF.

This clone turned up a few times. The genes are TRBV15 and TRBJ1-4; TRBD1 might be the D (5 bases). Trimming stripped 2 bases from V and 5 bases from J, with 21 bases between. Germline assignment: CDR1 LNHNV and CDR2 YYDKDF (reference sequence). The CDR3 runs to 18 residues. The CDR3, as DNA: TGTGCCACCAGCAGACCCACCCCCGGGGGACTGATGAATGAAAAACTGTTTTTT. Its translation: CATSRPTPGGLMNEKLFF.

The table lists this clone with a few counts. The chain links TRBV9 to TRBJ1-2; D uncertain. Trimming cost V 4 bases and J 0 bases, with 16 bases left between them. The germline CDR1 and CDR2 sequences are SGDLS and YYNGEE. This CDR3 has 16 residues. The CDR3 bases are TGTGCCAGCAGCCCCTATCGGGAGAATTCTAACTATGGCTACACCTTC. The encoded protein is CASSPYRENSNYGYTF.

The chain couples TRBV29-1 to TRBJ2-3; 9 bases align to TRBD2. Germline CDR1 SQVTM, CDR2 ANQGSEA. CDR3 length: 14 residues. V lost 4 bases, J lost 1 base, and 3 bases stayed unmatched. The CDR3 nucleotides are TGCAGCGTTGTTGTAGCGGGGGGCACAGATACGCAGTATTTT. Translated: CSVVVAGGTDTQYF.

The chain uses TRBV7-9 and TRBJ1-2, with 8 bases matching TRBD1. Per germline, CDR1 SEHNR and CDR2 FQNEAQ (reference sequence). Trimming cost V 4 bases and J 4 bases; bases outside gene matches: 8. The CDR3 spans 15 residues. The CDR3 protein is CASSSLGQGGYGYTF. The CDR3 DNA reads TGTGCCAGCAGCTCCCTTGGACAGGGAGGCTATGGCTACACCTTC.

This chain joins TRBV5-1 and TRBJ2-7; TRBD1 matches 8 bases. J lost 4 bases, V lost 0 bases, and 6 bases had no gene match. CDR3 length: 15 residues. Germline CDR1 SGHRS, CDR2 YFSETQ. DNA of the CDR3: TGCGCCAGCAGCTTGGCCCGACAGGGGATTTACGAGCAGTACTTC. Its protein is CASSLARQGIYEQYF.

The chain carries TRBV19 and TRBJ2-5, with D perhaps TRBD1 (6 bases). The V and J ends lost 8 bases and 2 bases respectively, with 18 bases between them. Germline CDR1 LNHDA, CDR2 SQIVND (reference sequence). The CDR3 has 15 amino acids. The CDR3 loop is CASSPLQGPQETQYF. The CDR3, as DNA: TGTGCCAGTTCGCCCCTACAGGGTCCGCAAGAGACCCAGTACTTC. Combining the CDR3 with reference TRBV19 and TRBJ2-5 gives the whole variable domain DGGITQSPKYLFRKEGQNVTLSCEQNLNHDAMYWYRQDPGQGLRLIYYSQIVNDFQKGDIAEGYSVSREKKESFPLTVTSAQKNPTAFYLCASSPLQGPQETQYFGPGTRLLVL.